This is a list of T cell receptor beta chains from one sample in a study of cytomegalovirus exposure and HLA in healthy donors. The assay was immunoSEQ multiplex PCR, and TCRdb's table has in-frame clones only and misses some. The table has about 56,000 clones, approximately 93% seen once. The sample taken for sequencing was PBMCs. The receptors come from a woman aged 18 to 35 in good health and CMV-seropositive. Each CDR3 is given with its conserved first and last residue. A D gene is named only where the DNA matches it firmly. Clone size is shown for a subset of rows, as once, few, many or a class of expanded clone.

CDR3 length,D gene,J gene,clone size,V gene,CDR3 DNA,CDR3 protein
14,NA,TRBJ1-2,NA,TRBV9,TGTGCCAGCAGAAACACAGGGTCCCTCCTTGGCTACACCTTC,CASRNTGSLLGYTF
16,NA,TRBJ1-1,NA,TRBV5-6,TGTGCCAGCAGCTTGATGGCGGTGGTTTTCGGCACTGAAGCTTTCTTT,CASSLMAVVFGTEAFF
13,TRBD1,TRBJ1-5,NA,TRBV28,TGTGCCAGCAGTCGACAGGGTGATCAGCCCCAGCATTTT,CASSRQGDQPQHF
14,NA,TRBJ1-2,NA,TRBV6-5,TGTGCCAGCGGACCCGGGGCGGGGAGGTATGGCTACACCTTC,CASGPGAGRYGYTF
16,NA,TRBJ1-6,NA,TRBV4-1,TGCGCCAGCAGCCAACATTATCGACAGCTTAACTCACCCCTCCACTTT,CASSQHYRQLNSPLHF
13,NA,TRBJ2-2,once,TRBV21-1,TGTGCCAGCAGCTCGGGGGGGACCGGGGAGCTGTTTTTT,CASSSGGTGELFF
17,NA,TRBJ1-1,NA,TRBV2,TGTGCCAGCAGATTTCCGGAAAAGCCAGAAGGTAGAGGTGAAGCTTTCTTT,CASRFPEKPEGRGEAFF
17,TRBD1,TRBJ1-1,NA,TRBV5-1,TGCGCCAGCAGCTCAGGGACAGGAAATTTTAAGAACACTGAAGCTTTCTTT,CASSSGTGNFKNTEAFF
14,NA,TRBJ2-7,NA,TRBV7-8,TGTGCCAGCAGCTTAGTACTAGCCCCCTACGAGCAGTACTTC,CASSLVLAPYEQYF
14,NA,TRBJ2-2,once,TRBV10-2,TGCGCCAGCAGTGAGTCGAGGAACACCGGGGAGCTGTTTTTT,CASSESRNTGELFF
12,NA,TRBJ1-5,NA,TRBV6-6,TGTGCCAGCAGGAGGACAGATCAGCCCCAGCATTTT,CASRRTDQPQHF
15,NA,TRBJ2-5,NA,TRBV14,TGTGCCAGCAGCCAAGCATCGGGGGGCGAAGAGACCCAGTACTTC,CASSQASGGEETQYF
19,TRBD1,TRBJ1-2,NA,TRBV19,TGTGCCAGTAGTACCCTCGGAGGGACAGGGGCTCGAAAAGTCTATGGCTACACCTTC,CASSTLGGTGARKVYGYTF
15,TRBD2,TRBJ2-1,NA,TRBV7-2,TGTGCCAGCAGCTCGCAGCGGGGGGTCTACAATGAGCAGTTCTTC,CASSSQRGVYNEQFF
14,TRBD1,TRBJ2-7,NA,TRBV27,TGTGCCAGCAGTCCGCCGCGGACAGGCGGGGAGCAGTACTTC,CASSPPRTGGEQYF
15,TRBD1,TRBJ2-1,NA,TRBV9,TGTGCCAGCAGCGTAGGCAGGGGGCCCTACAATGAGCAGTTCTTC,CASSVGRGPYNEQFF
15,TRBD1,TRBJ2-7,NA,TRBV18,TGTGCCAGCTCACGTTGGGACAGGGGTTCCCCCGAGCAGTACTTC,CASSRWDRGSPEQYF
17,NA,TRBJ2-5,NA,TRBV18,TGTGCCAGCTCACCACCTTCGGGGGGCGCAGAAGGGGAGACCCAGTACTTC,CASSPPSGGAEGETQYF
15,TRBD1,TRBJ2-2,NA,TRBV7-6,TGTGCCAGCAGATCCCGGGACAGGGGCACCGGGGAGCTGTTTTTT,CASRSRDRGTGELFF
11,NA,TRBJ1-1,NA,TRBV5-1,TGCGCCAGCTTGGGAGGAACTGAAGCTTTCTTT,CASLGGTEAFF
12,NA,TRBJ1-2,once,TRBV4-1,TGCGCCTCCAGCGGGGGCGTCTATGGCTACACCTTC,CASSGGVYGYTF
13,TRBD1,TRBJ2-5,NA,TRBV7-9,TGTGCCAGCAGGGACAGGGACGGAGAGACCCAGTACTTC,CASRDRDGETQYF
15,NA,TRBJ2-1,NA,TRBV7-6,TGTGCCAGCAGCTCTATCAGGGGATCGTACAATGAGCAGTTCTTC,CASSSIRGSYNEQFF
16,TRBD2,TRBJ2-3,NA,TRBV9,TGTGCCAGCACTACAACTAGCGGGGGGCAAGGAGATACGCAGTATTTT,CASTTTSGGQGDTQYF
18,TRBD1,TRBJ2-6,NA,TRBV27,TGTGCCAGCAGTACCGCCGGGACAGCGATTTCTGGGGCCAACGTCCTGACTTTC,CASSTAGTAISGANVLTF
16,NA,TRBJ1-3,NA,TRBV9,TGTGCCAGCAGCGTAGGCCTCCGGAGCTCTGGAAACACCATATATTTT,CASSVGLRSSGNTIYF
14,TRBD1,TRBJ1-1,NA,TRBV19,TGTGCCAGTGCTCCTAACAGGGGGAACACTGAAGCTTTCTTT,CASAPNRGNTEAFF
11,NA,TRBJ1-2,NA,TRBV5-6,TGTGCCAGCAGCTTGGCCAGCGTCTACACCTTC,CASSLASVYTF
17,TRBD1,TRBJ1-1,NA,TRBV27,TGTGCCAGCAGTCTCCGGGGGACAGGGATATCTAACACTGAAGCTTTCTTT,CASSLRGTGISNTEAFF
15,TRBD2,TRBJ2-7,NA,TRBV9,TGTGCCAGCAGCGCCAGCGGGGGGAGCTCCTACGAGCAGTACTTC,CASSASGGSSYEQYF
17,TRBD1,TRBJ2-7,once,TRBV7-2,TGTGCCAGCAGCTCACCTGCCAAGGGGGCCGACTCCTACGAGCAGTACTTC,CASSSPAKGADSYEQYF
14,NA,TRBJ1-5,NA,TRBV30,TGTGCCTGGAATGGCAGGGGTAGCAATCAGCCCCAGCATTTT,CAWNGRGSNQPQHF
13,NA,TRBJ1-5,NA,TRBV30,TGTGCCTGGAGAGAATCAGGGGCTCAGCCCCAGCATTTT,CAWRESGAQPQHF
16,NA,TRBJ2-7,NA,TRBV4-1,TGCGCCAGCAGCCAGGGCCAGGGGGGCGGTAGTTACGAGCAGTACTTC,CASSQGQGGGSYEQYF